The rows below give T cell receptor beta chains drawn from one sample of a study of vaccination and CD4 T cells after COVID-19. Via MiXCR, TCRdb re-called the PCR reads, giving one row per CDR3 protein. The sample yields approximately 10,000 distinct CDR3 sequences, 64% seen once. These receptors' targets are unknown. The sequenced material came from CD4+ T cells from blood, cultured in vitro. The receptors were gathered from a human donor who had recovered from COVID-19. Each CDR3 is given with its conserved first and last residue. A D gene is named only where the DNA matches it firmly. Clone size is stated in some rows and not others, as once, few, many or a class when expanded.

CDR3 protein,CDR3 DNA,V gene,D gene,clone size,J gene
CASSLGQNNSPLHF,TGTGCCAGCAGTCTTGGACAGAATAATTCACCCCTCCACTTT,TRBV12-3/TRBV12-4,-,-,TRBJ1-6
CASSDGLAGDLEQYF,TGTGCCAGCAGTGACGGACTAGCGGGAGACCTCGAGCAGTACTTC,TRBV25-1,TRBD2,-,TRBJ2-7
CASSEGLGELFF,TGTGCCAGCAGTGAAGGTCTCGGGGAGCTGTTTTTT,TRBV2,-,-,TRBJ2-2
CASSPLGHYGYTF,TGTGCCAGCAGCCCCCTGGGCCACTATGGCTACACCTTC,TRBV12-3/TRBV12-4,-,few,TRBJ1-2
CASSQEGGAKSYEQYF,TGTGCCAGCAGCCAAGAAGGGGGCGCAAAATCCTACGAGCAGTACTTC,TRBV14,TRBD1,-,TRBJ2-7
CASRGEAGANVLIF,TGTGCCAGCAGGGGGGAGGCTGGGGCCAACGTCCTGATTTTC,TRBV2,-,-,TRBJ2-6
CASSSGTGGQPQHF,TGTGCCAGTAGCAGCGGGACAGGGGGGCAGCCCCAGCATTTT,TRBV19,TRBD1,-,TRBJ1-5
CASSPRGAVSSYEQYF,TGTGCCAGCAGCCCCCGGGGGGCCGTAAGCTCCTACGAGCAGTACTTC,TRBV11-3,-,-,TRBJ2-7
CASSPEIAGVGTDTQYF,TGTGCCAGCAGCCCAGAGATAGCGGGAGTTGGCACAGATACGCAGTATTTT,TRBV7-6,TRBD2,few,TRBJ2-3
CASSKGLAGYSTGELFF,TGTGCCAGCAGTAAAGGACTAGCGGGGTACTCCACCGGGGAGCTGTTTTTT,TRBV27,TRBD2,-,TRBJ2-2
CASSARWTAREKLFF,TGTGCCAGCAGTGCAAGATGGACAGCCAGAGAAAAACTGTTTTTT,TRBV6-1,-,-,TRBJ1-4
CASSADSETQYF,TGTGCCAGCAGCGCCGATAGCGAGACCCAGTACTTC,TRBV7-2,-,-,TRBJ2-5
CASSPTGGYGYTF,TGTGCCAGCAGCCCGACAGGGGGCTATGGCTACACCTTC,TRBV12-3/TRBV12-4,TRBD1,-,TRBJ1-2
CSPQTGGNGYTF,TGCAGTCCGCAAACAGGGGGAAATGGCTACACCTTC,TRBV20-1,TRBD1,-,TRBJ1-2
CASSRTGEGYTF,TGTGCCAGCAGTCGGACAGGTGAAGGCTACACCTTC,TRBV6-1,TRBD1,-,TRBJ1-2
CASSQGTQRAFF,TGTGCCAGCAGCCAAGGGACACAGAGAGCTTTCTTT,TRBV3-1,-,once,TRBJ1-1
CASSLSSPSGEQFF,TGTGCCAGCAGCTTATCCTCCCCTAGCGGTGAGCAGTTCTTC,TRBV7-6,TRBD2,-,TRBJ2-1
CATQDSPNQPQHF,TGTGCCACCCAGGACAGCCCCAATCAGCCCCAGCATTTT,TRBV24-1,-,-,TRBJ1-5
CASSWTGTGSHNEQFF,TGTGCCAGCAGCTGGACCGGGACAGGGTCCCACAATGAGCAGTTCTTC,TRBV11-3,TRBD1,-,TRBJ2-1
CASSESFGTGANYGYTF,TGTGCCAGCAGTGAATCCTTCGGGACAGGCGCTAACTATGGCTACACCTTC,TRBV6-1,TRBD1,-,TRBJ1-2
CATSDSRTGIGTEAFF,TGTGCCACCAGTGATTCCCGGACGGGAATTGGCACTGAAGCTTTCTTT,TRBV24-1,-,-,TRBJ1-1
CASSLRQGWDTEAFF,TGTGCCAGCAGTTTAAGGCAGGGTTGGGACACTGAAGCTTTCTTT,TRBV12-3/TRBV12-4,-,few,TRBJ1-1
CASSEGLRGETQYF,TGTGCCAGCAGTGAAGGTCTGAGGGGAGAGACCCAGTACTTC,TRBV6-1,-,-,TRBJ2-5
CASSPYPGGSTEAFF,TGTGCCAGCAGTCCCTACCCAGGAGGGTCCACTGAAGCTTTCTTT,TRBV27,-,-,TRBJ1-1
CSAFNRDYTGELFF,TGCAGTGCTTTCAACCGGGACTACACCGGGGAGCTGTTTTTT,TRBV20-1,-,-,TRBJ2-2
CASRPGGGYGYTF,TGTGCCAGCAGGCCAGGGGGCGGGTATGGCTACACCTTC,TRBV6-1,TRBD1,few,TRBJ1-2
CASRGSEETQYF,TGTGCCAGCAGGGGGTCCGAGGAGACCCAGTACTTC,TRBV2,-,-,TRBJ2-5
CASSRRQGAMNTEAFF,TGTGCCAGCAGCCGCAGACAGGGGGCGATGAACACTGAAGCTTTCTTT,TRBV12-1,-,-,TRBJ1-1
CASSLNGNTIYF,TGTGCCAGCAGCTTGAACGGAAACACCATATATTTT,TRBV7-9,-,-,TRBJ1-3
CASSIGGAWNTEAFF,TGTGCCAGTAGTATCGGGGGGGCCTGGAACACTGAAGCTTTCTTT,TRBV19,-,few,TRBJ1-1
CATSAGTSVGGRQYF,TGTGCCACCAGTGCTGGGACTAGCGTTGGGGGGAGGCAGTATTTT,TRBV15,TRBD2,-,TRBJ2-3
CSASSTGTNYGYTF,TGCAGTGCTAGTTCGACCGGCACTAACTATGGCTACACCTTC,TRBV20-1,-,-,TRBJ1-2
CAWRWTPNRNTEAFF,TGTGCCTGGAGATGGACACCCAACCGGAACACTGAAGCTTTCTTT,TRBV30,-,-,TRBJ1-1
CASSLSGSPNYGYTF,TGTGCCAGCAGCTTATCCGGGAGCCCTAACTATGGCTACACCTTC,TRBV7-2,-,-,TRBJ1-2
CSAGAGGAGSGTQYF,TGCAGTGCCGGAGCGGGAGGAGCAGGGTCAGGTACGCAGTATTTT,TRBV20-1,TRBD2,few,TRBJ2-3
CASSSRGLVGGYTF,TGTGCCAGCAGCAGCAGGGGGCTTGTTGGTGGCTACACCTTC,TRBV7-2,TRBD1,-,TRBJ1-2